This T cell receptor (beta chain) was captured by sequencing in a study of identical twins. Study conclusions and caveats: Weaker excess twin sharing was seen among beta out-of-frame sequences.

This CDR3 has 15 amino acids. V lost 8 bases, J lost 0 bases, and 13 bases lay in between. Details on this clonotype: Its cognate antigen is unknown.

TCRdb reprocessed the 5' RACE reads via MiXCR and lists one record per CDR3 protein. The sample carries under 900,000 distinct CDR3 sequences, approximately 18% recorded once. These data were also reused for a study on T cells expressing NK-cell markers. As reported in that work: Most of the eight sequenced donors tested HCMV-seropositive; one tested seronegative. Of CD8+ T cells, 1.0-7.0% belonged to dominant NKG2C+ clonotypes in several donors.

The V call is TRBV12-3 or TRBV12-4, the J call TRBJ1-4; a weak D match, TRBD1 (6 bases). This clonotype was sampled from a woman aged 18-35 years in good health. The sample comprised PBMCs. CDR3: CASLLGGTTNEKLFF. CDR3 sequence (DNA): TGTGCCAGCCTTTTAGGGGGTACAACTAATGAAAAACTGTTTTTT.